These 2 T cell receptor beta chains originate from one sample sequenced in a study of T-cell reconstitution after alpha-beta-depleted transplantation in children. Unique molecular identifiers were incorporated during preparation of the TCRbeta library. TCRdb re-derived calls from the PCR reads in MiXCR, one entry per CDR3 protein. The sample yields around 360,000 distinct CDR3 sequences, approximately 10% seen once. The specimen comprised PBMCs from the stem cell graft donor, sampled from the stem cell graft. Source of these receptors: a human donor who donated a stem cell graft to a child with acute lymphoblastic leukemia.

The chain joins TRBV4-3 to TRBJ1-1; TRBD1 matches at 7 bases. This CDR3 region has 15 residues. The germline gives CDR1 LGHNA, CDR2 YSLEER. The V segment lost 3 bases and the J segment 1 base; nucleotides outside the gene matches: 5. CDR3 bases: TGCGCCAGCAGCCAGGCGGGACAGCCGAACACTGAAGCTTTCTTT. Amino acids: CASSQAGQPNTEAFF.

This clonotype turned up a few times. V usage is TRBV27 and J usage is TRBJ1-1, with a tentative D call TRBD1 (6 bases). V dropped 2 bases and J dropped 6 bases, with 13 bases sitting between them. CDR3 length: 14 residues. Looked up from germline, CDR1 is MNHEY and CDR2 is SMNVEV (reference sequence). CDR3 coding DNA: TGTGCCAGCAGTTTAAGGGGGAGTCTTGCTGAAGCTTTCTTT. Its protein is CASSLRGSLAEAFF.